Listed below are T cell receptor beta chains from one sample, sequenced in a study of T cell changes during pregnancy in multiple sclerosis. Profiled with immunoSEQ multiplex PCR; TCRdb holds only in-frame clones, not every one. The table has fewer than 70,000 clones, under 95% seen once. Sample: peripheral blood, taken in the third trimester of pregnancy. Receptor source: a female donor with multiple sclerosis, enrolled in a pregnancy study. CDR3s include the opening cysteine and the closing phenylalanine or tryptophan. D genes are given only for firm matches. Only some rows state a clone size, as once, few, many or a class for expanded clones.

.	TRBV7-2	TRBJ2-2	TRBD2	TGTGCCAGCAGCTTATTTTCCGGGGGGGCAACCGGGGAGCTGTTTTTT	CASSLFSGGATGELFF
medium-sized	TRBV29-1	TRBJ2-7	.	TGCAGCGTTGGGGGCAGTACCTACGAGCAGTACTTC	CSVGGSTYEQYF
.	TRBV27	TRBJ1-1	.	TGTGCCAGCACCCGCTGGGGAGGGGAGGGGAACACTGAAGCTTTCTTT	CASTRWGGEGNTEAFF
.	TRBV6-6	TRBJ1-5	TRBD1	TGTGCCAGCAGTTACAGGACAGGGGACAATCAGCCCCAGCATTTT	CASSYRTGDNQPQHF
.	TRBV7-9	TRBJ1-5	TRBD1	TGTGCCAGCAGTCGGACAGGGCGAAATCAGCCCCAGCATTTT	CASSRTGRNQPQHF
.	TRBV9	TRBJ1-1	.	TGTGCCAGCAGCCCAGGACATCTGAACACTGAAGCTTTCTTT	CASSPGHLNTEAFF
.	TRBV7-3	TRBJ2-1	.	TGTGCCAGCAGCCCCCTGGGGGGGCTCTACAATGAGCAGTTCTTC	CASSPLGGLYNEQFF
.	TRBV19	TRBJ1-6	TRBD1	TGTGCCAGTAGTCCGCAGGGGGCAGGAAATTCACCCCTCCACTTT	CASSPQGAGNSPLHF
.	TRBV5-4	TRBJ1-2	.	TGTGCCAGCAGCCGCGGGTCTTCGGCGAATGGCTACACCTTC	CASSRGSSANGYTF
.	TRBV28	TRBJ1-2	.	TGTGCCAGCAGTTTTGAGCGACTGGGGGGTGGCTACACCTTC	CASSFERLGGGYTF
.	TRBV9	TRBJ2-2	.	TGTGCCAGCAGCTTCTCTCTCGGGGAGCTGTTTTTT	CASSFSLGELFF
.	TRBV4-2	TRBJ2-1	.	TGTGCCAGCAGCCGCTCGAGCTCCTACAATGAGCAGTTCTTC	CASSRSSSYNEQFF
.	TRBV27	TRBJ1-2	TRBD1	TGTGCCAGCAGTCCACTCGACAGGGGGAACTATGGCTACACCTTC	CASSPLDRGNYGYTF
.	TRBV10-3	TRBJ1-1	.	TGTGCCATCAGTGAGGGGGCGGGGAGTACTGAAGCTTTCTTT	CAISEGAGSTEAFF
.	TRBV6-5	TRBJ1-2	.	TGTGCCAGCAGTTACGCGGGGGCGGGAGGCTACACCTTC	CASSYAGAGGYTF
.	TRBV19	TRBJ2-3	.	TGTGCCAGTAGCCGGACAAAAAGCACAGATACGCAGTATTTT	CASSRTKSTDTQYF
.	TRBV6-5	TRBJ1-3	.	TGTGCCAGCAGCCCAACTAGCTCTGGAAACACCATATATTTT	CASSPTSSGNTIYF
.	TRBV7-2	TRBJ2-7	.	TGTGCCAGCAGCCCCTTGGCCAGGGGTGGCGAGCAGTACTTC	CASSPLARGGEQYF
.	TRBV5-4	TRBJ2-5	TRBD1	TGTGCCAGCAGCTTCCGGACAGGTGCCGGCGGAGAGACCCAGTACTTC	CASSFRTGAGGETQYF
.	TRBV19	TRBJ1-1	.	TGTGCCAGTAGTCCGCAGACAGACTCCGCGAACACTGAAGCTTTCTTT	CASSPQTDSANTEAFF
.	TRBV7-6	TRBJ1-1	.	TGTGCCAGCAGCTCCCTCCCCCTTCAGGTTGTGAACACTGAAGCTTTCTTT	CASSSLPLQVVNTEAFF
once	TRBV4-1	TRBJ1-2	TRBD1	TGCGCCAGCAGCCCTCAACCGACAGGGTTTCATGTGTATGGCTACACCTTC	CASSPQPTGFHVYGYTF
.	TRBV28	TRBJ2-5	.	TGTGCCAGCAGTTCCATCAGGGTTGGGACCCAGTACTTC	CASSSIRVGTQYF
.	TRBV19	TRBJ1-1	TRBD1	TGTGCCAGTAGTATACGGGACAGGGGGACTGAAGCTTTCTTT	CASSIRDRGTEAFF
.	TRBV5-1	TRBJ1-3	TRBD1	TGCGCCAGCTCCCCGACAGGGGCGCTAGTCGGAAACACCATATATTTT	CASSPTGALVGNTIYF
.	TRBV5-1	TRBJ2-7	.	TGCGCCAGCAGCTTGGTCCATACAGGGAGCTCCTACGAGCAGTACTTC	CASSLVHTGSSYEQYF
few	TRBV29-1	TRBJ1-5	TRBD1	TGCAGCGTCCAGGGGGTGGGTCAGCCCCAGCATTTT	CSVQGVGQPQHF
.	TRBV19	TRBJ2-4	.	TGTGCCAGTACCCACCTCGCACAGGGAGAAAACATTCAGTACTTC	CASTHLAQGENIQYF
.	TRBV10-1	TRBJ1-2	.	TGCGCCAGCAGTGACCCGGACACCTCAGGCTATGGCTACACCTTC	CASSDPDTSGYGYTF
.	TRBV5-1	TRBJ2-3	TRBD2	TGCGCCAGCAGCTACGGGACTATAATTGGCACAGATACGCAGTATTTT	CASSYGTIIGTDTQYF
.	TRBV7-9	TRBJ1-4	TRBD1	TGTGCCAGCAGCTCCGGACAGGGAGTAGGTGAAAAACTGTTTTTT	CASSSGQGVGEKLFF
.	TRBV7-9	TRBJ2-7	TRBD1	TGTGCCAGCAGCCCCGACCTCCGGGACAGGCTGAAGTACTCCTACGAGCAGTACTTC	CASSPDLRDRLKYSYEQYF
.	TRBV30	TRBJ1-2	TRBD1	TGTGCCTGGGGGGACAGGGAAGGGCATGGCTACACCTTC	CAWGDREGHGYTF
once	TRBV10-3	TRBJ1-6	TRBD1	TGTGCCATCAGCCCTGGGACAGGGGGAAATTCACCCCTCCACTTT	CAISPGTGGNSPLHF
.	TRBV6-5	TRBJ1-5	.	TGTGCCAGCAACGGGGTCGGAAGGAATCAGCCCCAGCATTTT	CASNGVGRNQPQHF
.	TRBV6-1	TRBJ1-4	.	TGTGCCAGCAGTGGCAGGGGTGGAGAAAAACTGTTTTTT	CASSGRGGEKLFF
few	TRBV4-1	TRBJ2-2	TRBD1	TGCGCCAGCAGAATAAGACAGGGTCTGACCGGGGAGCTGTTTTTT	CASRIRQGLTGELFF
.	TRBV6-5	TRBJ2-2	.	TGTGCCAGCCGGGGAAACAGATTAACCGGGGAGCTGTTTTTT	CASRGNRLTGELFF
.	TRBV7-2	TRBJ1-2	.	TGTGCCAGCAGCTTCCTAGTACGGGGGAACTATGGCTACACCTTC	CASSFLVRGNYGYTF
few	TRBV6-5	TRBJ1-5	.	TGTGCCAGCAGTTACCGTTCCAATCAGCCCCAGCATTTT	CASSYRSNQPQHF
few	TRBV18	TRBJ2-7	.	TGTGCCAGCTCACCTCAGGGCCACGAGCAGTACTTC	CASSPQGHEQYF
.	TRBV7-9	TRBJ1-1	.	TGTGCCAGCAGAAAAACAGGGACCACTGAAGCTTTCTTT	CASRKTGTTEAFF
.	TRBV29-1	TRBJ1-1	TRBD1	TGCAGCGTTGAGTCGACAGGGGGCAAGACTGAAGCTTTCTTT	CSVESTGGKTEAFF
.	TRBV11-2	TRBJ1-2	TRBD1	TGTGCCAGCAGCTTAGATCCGGGACAGGTCCGGTATGGCTACACCTTC	CASSLDPGQVRYGYTF
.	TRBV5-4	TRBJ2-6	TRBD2	TGTGCCAGCAGTCCGCGAGGAGCGGGGGGGTCTGGGGCCAACGTCCTGACTTTC	CASSPRGAGGSGANVLTF
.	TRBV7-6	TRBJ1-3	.	TGTGCCAGCAGCCACAGGGAAGGAAACACCATATATTTT	CASSHREGNTIYF
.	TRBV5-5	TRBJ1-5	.	TGTGCCAGCAGCTTGGCCGGGACATATAGCAATCAGCCCCAGCATTTT	CASSLAGTYSNQPQHF
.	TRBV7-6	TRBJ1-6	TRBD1	TGTGCCAGCAGTTCCTGGGCAGGGGGCCCGAATTCACCCCTCCACTTT	CASSSWAGGPNSPLHF
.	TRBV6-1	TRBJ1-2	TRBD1	TGTGCCAGCAGTGCTCGGACAGGGGGGCACTATGGCTACACCTTC	CASSARTGGHYGYTF
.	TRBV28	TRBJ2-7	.	TGTGCCAGCAGTTTCGCGGGCTCCTACGAGCAGTACTTC	CASSFAGSYEQYF